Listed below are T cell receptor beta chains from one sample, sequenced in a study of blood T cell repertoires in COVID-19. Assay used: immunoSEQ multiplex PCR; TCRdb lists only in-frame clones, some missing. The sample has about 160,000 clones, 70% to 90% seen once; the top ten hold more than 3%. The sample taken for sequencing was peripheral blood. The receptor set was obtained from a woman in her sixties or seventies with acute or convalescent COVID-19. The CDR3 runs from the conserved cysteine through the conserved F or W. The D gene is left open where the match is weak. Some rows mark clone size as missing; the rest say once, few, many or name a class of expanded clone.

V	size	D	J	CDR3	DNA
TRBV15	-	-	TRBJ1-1	CATSTTLGPNTEAFF	TGTGCCACCAGCACCACTCTAGGTCCGAACACTGAAGCTTTCTTT
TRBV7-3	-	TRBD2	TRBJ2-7	CASSEGPAGLSYEQYF	TGTGCCAGCAGCGAAGGGCCAGCGGGATTGTCCTACGAGCAGTACTTC
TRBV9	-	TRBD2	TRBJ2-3	CASSVGPGEGRGITDTQYF	TGTGCCAGCAGCGTAGGCCCCGGGGAAGGGCGGGGGATCACAGATACGCAGTATTTT
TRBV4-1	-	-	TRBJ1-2	CASSPSGTFYGYTF	TGCGCCAGCAGCCCCTCGGGAACCTTCTATGGCTACACCTTC
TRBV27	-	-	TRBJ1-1	CASSLDSNTEAFF	TGTGCCAGCAGTTTAGACAGCAACACTGAAGCTTTCTTT
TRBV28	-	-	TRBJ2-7	CASRSLQGFSYEQYF	TGTGCCAGCAGGTCACTACAGGGATTCTCCTACGAGCAGTACTTC
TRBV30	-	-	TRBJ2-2	CAWMGAGELFF	TGTGCCTGGATGGGAGCCGGGGAGCTGTTTTTT
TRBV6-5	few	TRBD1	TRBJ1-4	CASSPGQGTRKLFF	TGTGCCAGCAGTCCGGGACAGGGAACACGAAAACTGTTTTTT
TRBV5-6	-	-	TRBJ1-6	CASSVPGGRNSPLHF	TGTGCCAGCAGCGTACCGGGGGGCAGGAATTCACCCCTCCACTTT
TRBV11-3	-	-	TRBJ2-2	CASSFGVTGELFF	TGTGCCAGCAGCTTCGGGGTAACCGGGGAGCTGTTTTTT
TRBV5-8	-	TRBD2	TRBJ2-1	CASTRLAGFNEQFF	TGTGCCAGCACCCGACTAGCGGGGTTTAATGAGCAGTTCTTC
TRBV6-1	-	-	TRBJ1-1	CASSEGLGYQAFF	TGTGCCAGCAGTGAGGGGCTAGGGTATCAGGCTTTCTTT
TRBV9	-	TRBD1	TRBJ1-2	CASSARTGENYGYTF	TGTGCCAGCAGCGCAAGGACAGGGGAAAACTATGGCTACACCTTC
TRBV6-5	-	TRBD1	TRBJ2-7	CASISDRGLYEQYF	TGTGCCAGCATCTCGGACAGGGGGCTATACGAGCAGTACTTC
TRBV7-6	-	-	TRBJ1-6	CASSTRMGRANSPLHF	TGTGCCAGCAGCACCCGTATGGGCAGGGCGAATTCACCCCTCCACTTT
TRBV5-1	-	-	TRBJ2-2	CASSPRESTGELFF	TGCGCCAGCAGCCCACGGGAGAGCACCGGGGAGCTGTTTTTT
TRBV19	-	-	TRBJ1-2	CASSIVTALNGYTF	TGTGCCAGTAGTATAGTAACAGCCCTGAATGGCTACACCTTC
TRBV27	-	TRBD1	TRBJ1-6	CASSLNPGTGSPLHF	TGTGCCAGCAGTTTGAACCCCGGGACAGGCTCACCCCTCCACTTT
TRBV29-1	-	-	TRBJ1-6	CSVATGYRSPLHF	TGCAGCGTTGCAACAGGCTACAGGTCACCCCTCCACTTT
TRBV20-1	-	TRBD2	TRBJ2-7	CSASRLAATFYEQYF	TGCAGTGCTAGTAGACTAGCGGCGACCTTCTACGAGCAGTACTTC
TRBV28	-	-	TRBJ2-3	CASSSRGVADTQYF	TGTGCCAGCAGTTCCCGCGGTGTCGCAGATACGCAGTATTTT
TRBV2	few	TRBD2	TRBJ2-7	CASKQAGTSSYEQYF	TGTGCCAGCAAACAAGCGGGGACGTCCTCCTACGAGCAGTACTTC
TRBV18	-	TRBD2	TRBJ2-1	CASSPAGTSGMIEQFF	TGTGCCAGCTCACCAGCCGGGACTAGCGGGATGATTGAGCAGTTCTTC
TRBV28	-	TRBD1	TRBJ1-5	CASRDRVAGNQPQHF	TGTGCCAGCAGAGACAGGGTTGCTGGCAATCAGCCCCAGCATTTT
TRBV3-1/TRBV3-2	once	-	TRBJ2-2	CAISDSPNTGELFF	TGTGCAATCTCGGACAGTCCGAACACCGGGGAGCTGTTTTTT
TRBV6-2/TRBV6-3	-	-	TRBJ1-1	CASSFRRTANTEAFF	TGTGCCAGCAGTTTTCGTAGGACAGCGAACACTGAAGCTTTCTTT
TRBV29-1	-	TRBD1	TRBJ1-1	CSVKGAREDTEAFF	TGCAGCGTGAAGGGGGCGCGGGAGGACACTGAAGCTTTCTTT
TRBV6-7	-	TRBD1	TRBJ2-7	CASSSGTGVSDEQYF	TGTGCCAGCAGTTCAGGGACAGGGGTCAGCGACGAGCAGTACTTC